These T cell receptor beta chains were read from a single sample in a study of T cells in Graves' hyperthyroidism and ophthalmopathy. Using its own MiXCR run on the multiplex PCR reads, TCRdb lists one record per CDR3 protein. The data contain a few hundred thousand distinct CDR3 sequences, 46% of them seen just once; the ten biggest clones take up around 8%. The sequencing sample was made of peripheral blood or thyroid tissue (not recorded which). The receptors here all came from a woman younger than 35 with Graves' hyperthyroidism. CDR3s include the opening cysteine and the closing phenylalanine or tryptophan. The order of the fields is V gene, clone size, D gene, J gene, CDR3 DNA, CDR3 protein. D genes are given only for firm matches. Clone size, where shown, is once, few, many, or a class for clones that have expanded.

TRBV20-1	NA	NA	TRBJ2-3	TGCAGTGCTAGGACGGGGGGCACAGATACGCAGTATTTT	CSARTGGTDTQYF
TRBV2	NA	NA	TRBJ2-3	TGTGCCAGCAGTGTAAGCGGGCGACTCACAGATACGCAGTATTTT	CASSVSGRLTDTQYF
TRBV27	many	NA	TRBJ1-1	TGTGCCAGCAGTAGGACTCGGACAGTGAACACTGAAGCTTTCTTT	CASSRTRTVNTEAFF
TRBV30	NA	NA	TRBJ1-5	TGTGCCTGGAGTGCCCCCGGCGGGAGAAACCTCCAGCATTTT	CAWSAPGGRNLQHF
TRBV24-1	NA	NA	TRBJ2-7	TGTGCCACCAGTGCGGGGGAAGGGTCCTACGAGCAGTACTTC	CATSAGEGSYEQYF
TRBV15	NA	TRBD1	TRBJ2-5	TGTGCCACCAGCAGTTCTCAGGGGGCCCAAGAGACCCAGTACTTC	CATSSSQGAQETQYF
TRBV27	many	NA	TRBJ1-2	TGTGCCAGCAGTTTAGGAGGTTCCGGGAACTATGGCTACACCTTC	CASSLGGSGNYGYTF
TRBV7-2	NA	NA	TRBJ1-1	TGTGCCAGCAGCCTGTTCGTTGGGGGGTCGAACACTGAAGCTTTCTTT	CASSLFVGGSNTEAFF
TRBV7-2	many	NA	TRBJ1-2	TGTGGCAGCAGCCTAGACCCAGGGGCTAACTATGGCTACACCTTC	CGSSLDPGANYGYTF
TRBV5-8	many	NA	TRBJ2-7	TGTGCCAGCAGTCCTGCCCCTCACGAGCAGTACTTC	CASSPAPHEQYF
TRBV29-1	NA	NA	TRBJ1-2	TGCAGCGTTGAAGGGGTACGGGGCTACACCTTC	CSVEGVRGYTF
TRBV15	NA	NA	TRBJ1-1	TGTGCCACCAGCATAATTCAGGTGAACACTGAAGCTTTCTTT	CATSIIQVNTEAFF
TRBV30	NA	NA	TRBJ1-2	TGTGCCTGGAGTGGGCTGCGCTATGGCTACACCTTC	CAWSGLRYGYTF
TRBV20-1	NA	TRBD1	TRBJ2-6	TGCAGTGCTAGCCCCGATGCGACAGGGGCTAACGTCCTGACTTTC	CSASPDATGANVLTF
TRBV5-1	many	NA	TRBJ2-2	TGCGCCAGCAGTCCGGGTGGACACAACACCGGGGAGCTGTTTTTT	CASSPGGHNTGELFF
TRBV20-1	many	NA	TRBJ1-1	TGCAGGTTTAGCCGGGACTCTGAAGCTTTCTTT	CRFSRDSEAFF
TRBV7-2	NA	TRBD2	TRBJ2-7	TGTGCCAGCAGCTTATCGGCGGGAGGGGGACCAAAGGGGTCCTACGAGCAGTACTTC	CASSLSAGGGPKGSYEQYF
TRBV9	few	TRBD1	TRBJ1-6	TGTGCCAGCAGTTCTTCCTGGACAGGGAGGTTATTAAATTCACCCCTCCACTTT	CASSSSWTGRLLNSPLHF
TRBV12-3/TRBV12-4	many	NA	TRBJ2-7	TGTGCCAGCAGTTTAGTGGGTTTTACCTACGAGCAGTACTTC	CASSLVGFTYEQYF
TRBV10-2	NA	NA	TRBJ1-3	TGCGCCACCTGCGACGGGGGGAACACCATATATTTT	CATCDGGNTIYF
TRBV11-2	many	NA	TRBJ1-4	TGTGCCAGCAGCCCACCCCCGGTGGGGGGTGAAAAACTGTTTTTT	CASSPPPVGGEKLFF
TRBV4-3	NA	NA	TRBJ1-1	TGCGCCAGCAGCCAAGAGACGACAGGCGGCATGAACACTGAAGCTTTCTTT	CASSQETTGGMNTEAFF
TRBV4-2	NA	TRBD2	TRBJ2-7	TGTGCCAGCAGCCAAGGCAGCGGGAGGGCCAGTTGGTACGAGCAGTACTTC	CASSQGSGRASWYEQYF
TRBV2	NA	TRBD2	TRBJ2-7	TGTGCCAGCAAGGAGATGCCGAGCTCCCAGCGGGGGACCTACGAGCAGTACTTC	CASKEMPSSQRGTYEQYF
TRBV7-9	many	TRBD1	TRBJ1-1	TGTGCCAGCAGCACCTACCCGGGACAGGGCCGTTCGGGCACTGAAGCTTTCTTT	CASSTYPGQGRSGTEAFF
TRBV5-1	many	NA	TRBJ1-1	TGCGCCAGCAGCTTGAGGGGGGCGTTCGACACTGAAGCTTTCTTT	CASSLRGAFDTEAFF
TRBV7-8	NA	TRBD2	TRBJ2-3	TGTGCCAGCAGGGGGACTAGCGGGAGGCAGTGGCAGTATTTT	CASRGTSGRQWQYF
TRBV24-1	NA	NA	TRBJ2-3	TGTGCCACCAGTGATGGGCAAGTAGTTGTGGGCACAGATACGCAGTATTTT	CATSDGQVVVGTDTQYF
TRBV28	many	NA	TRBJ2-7	TGTGCCAGCAGTGGGTCCGAGCGGATCGTCTCCTACGAGCAGTACTTC	CASSGSERIVSYEQYF
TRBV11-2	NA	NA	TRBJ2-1	TGTGCCAGCAGACCGCTCGCCAGCTCCTACAATGAGCAGTTCTTC	CASRPLASSYNEQFF
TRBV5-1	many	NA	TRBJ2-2	TGCGCCAGCAGCTTGATCAGGACCACCGGGGAGCTGTTTTTT	CASSLIRTTGELFF
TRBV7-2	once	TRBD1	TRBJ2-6	TGTGCCAGCAGCCATCCGGGACAGGGGGAAGCTTTC	CASSHPGQGEAF
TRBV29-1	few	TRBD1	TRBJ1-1	TGCAGCGTTGAGGACAGGGCATCGGCTGAAGCTTTCTTT	CSVEDRASAEAFF
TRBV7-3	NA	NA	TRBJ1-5	TGTGCCAGCTCTATGGGCCAGAATCAGCCCCAGCATTTT	CASSMGQNQPQHF
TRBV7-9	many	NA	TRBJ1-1	TGTGCCAGCAGCGGACTCTATGAAGCTTTCTTT	CASSGLYEAFF
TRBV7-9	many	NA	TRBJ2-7	TGTGCCAGCAGCCGTACGGAGGGCTACGAGCAGTACTTC	CASSRTEGYEQYF
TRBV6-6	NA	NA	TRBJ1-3	TGTGCCAGCAGTTACTCGAGAGGAACTGGAAACACCATATATTTT	CASSYSRGTGNTIYF
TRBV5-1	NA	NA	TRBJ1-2	TGCGCCAGCAGCTCTAGGACAGCTAACTATGGCTACACCTTC	CASSSRTANYGYTF
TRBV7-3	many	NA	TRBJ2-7	TGTGCCAGCAGCCACACGACGGGGCTAGCGAGCGAGCAGTACTTC	CASSHTTGLASEQYF
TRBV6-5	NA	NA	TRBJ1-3	TGTGCCAGCAGTTTAGGACCGAGGAACACCATATATTTT	CASSLGPRNTIYF
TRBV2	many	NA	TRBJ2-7	TGTGCCAGCAGTGCCCTGACGGGAGTGGCCTACGAGCAGTACTTC	CASSALTGVAYEQYF